In its sample, the clone carrying this TCR beta chain was seen many times. Its specificity is unknown. The CDR3 extends over 15 amino acids. Germline V gene sequence: CDR1 MNHEY, CDR2 SMNVEV (reference sequence). V dropped 3 bases and J dropped 1 base, with 10 bases sitting between them. The record originates from a study of T cells in Graves' hyperthyroidism and ophthalmopathy. Study information: Upon initial diagnosis and before any treatment, peripheral blood was collected.

Study results and caveats: Most clonotypes expanded in thyroid above 0.001 were likewise present in blood.

Amplified TCR beta CDR3 regions derived from RNA transcripts. TCR CDR3 underwent first-round RT-PCR with the HTBI primer set. One entry per CDR3 protein results from TCRdb running MiXCR on the multiplex PCR reads. The table lists some 600,000 distinct CDR3 sequences, 11% to 15% of them singletons, with 4.5% to 6% in the top ten. The PBMCs were sourced from fresh peripheral blood (about 10 ml). The sequenced sample was blood. The sequence was obtained from a woman younger than 45 with Graves' hyperthyroidism that later progressed to Graves' ophthalmopathy. This rearrangement joins TRBV27 to TRBJ1-5; D uncertain. The CDR3 DNA reads as TGTGCCAGCAGTTTTACGGGTGGAAGCAATCAGCCCCAGCATTTT. Translated, it gives CASSFTGGSNQPQHF.